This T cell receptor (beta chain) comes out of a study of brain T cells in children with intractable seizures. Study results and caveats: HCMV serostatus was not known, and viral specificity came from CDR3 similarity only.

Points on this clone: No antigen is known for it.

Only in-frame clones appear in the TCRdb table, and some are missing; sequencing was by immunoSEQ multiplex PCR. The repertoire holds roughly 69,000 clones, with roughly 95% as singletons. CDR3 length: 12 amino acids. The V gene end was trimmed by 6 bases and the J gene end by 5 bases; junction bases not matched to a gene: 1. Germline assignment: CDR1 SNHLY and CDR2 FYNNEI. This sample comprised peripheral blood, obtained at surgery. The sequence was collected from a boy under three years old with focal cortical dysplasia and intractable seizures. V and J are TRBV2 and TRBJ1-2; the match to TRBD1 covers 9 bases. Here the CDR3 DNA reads TGTGCCAGCAGGGACAGGGGTTATGGCTACACCTTC. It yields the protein CASRDRGYGYTF.